The clone carrying this T cell receptor (beta chain) showed up just a few times. TCRdb re-called the 5' RACE reads with MiXCR, one entry per CDR3 protein. The sample yields 50,000 or so distinct CDR3 sequences, about 6.6% seen once. The V end was cut by 2 bases, the J end by 7 bases, with 15 bases between. The germline V gene has CDR1 SGHVS and CDR2 FNYEAQ. The CDR3 is 14 amino acids. The data were obtained in a study of T cells after yellow fever vaccination. Study results and caveats: The secondary T-cell response peaked on day 5, not day 15, but was weaker.

The receptor was isolated from a man younger than 35 who received the YFV17D yellow fever vaccine. The genes are TRBV7-6 and TRBJ2-7; D tentatively reads TRBD1 or TRBD2 (5 bases each). This sample comprised CD8+ T cells not binding an NS4B(214-222) dextramer, sorted from PBMCs, obtained more than 35 days after the first yellow fever vaccination. The CDR3 loop reads CASSLNWGPGEQYV. The CDR3 DNA reads TGTGCCAGCAGCTTAAATTGGGGCCCGGGGGAGCAGTACGTC.